Each of the 17 T cell receptor beta chains below was sequenced from the same sample in a study of blood T cell repertoires in COVID-19. Here immunoSEQ multiplex PCR was the method, and the copy in TCRdb shows in-frame clones only, minus some. Seen here are approximately 200,000 clones, approximately 80% observed once, and the top ten hold about 7%. What was sequenced was PBMCs or T cells enriched from blood (not recorded which). These receptors all come from a woman between 40 and 50 years old with acute COVID-19.

This clone was picked up a small number of times. Distinct nucleotide sequences in the sample also encode this CDR3. The chain couples TRBV9 to TRBJ1-3; D unresolved. The CDR3 is 14 residues long. V lost 1 base and J 0 bases, leaving 5 bases between the germline ends. Germline V gene data show CDR1 as SGDLS and CDR2 as YYNGEE. The CDR3 DNA is TGTGCCAGCAGCGTACAGGACTCTGGAAACACCATATATTTT. Translating it yields CASSVQDSGNTIYF. The full variable domain, its missing parts supplied by reference TRBV9 and TRBJ1-3, is DSGVTQTPKHLITATGQRVTLRCSPRSGDLSVYWYQQSLDQGLQFLIQYYNGEERAKGNILERFSAQQFPDLHSELNLSSLELGDSALYFCASSVQDSGNTIYFGEGSWLTVV.

The chain joins TRBV30 to TRBJ1-4; no firm D call. Per germline, CDR1 GTSNPN and CDR2 SVGIG (reference sequence). V shed 1 base and J shed 7 bases, with 13 bases lying between them. This CDR3 region has 14 residues. The CDR3 loop reads CAWSEVTQIEKLFF. CDR3 coding DNA: TGTGCCTGGAGTGAGGTGACTCAAATTGAAAAACTGTTTTTT. The full variable domain, in which reference TRBV30 and TRBJ1-4 provide the parts outside the CDR3, is SQTIHQWPATLVQPVGSPLSLECTVEGTSNPNLYWYRQAAGRGLQLLFYSVGIGQISSEVPQNLSASRPQDRQFILSSKKLLLSDSGFYLCAWSEVTQIEKLFFGSGTQLSVL.

In its sample, this clone was seen once. The gene calls are TRBV19 and TRBJ2-7; possibly TRBD2 for D (6 bases). With 4 bases removed from V and 0 bases from J, the gap between germline ends came to 10 bases. The germline V gene has CDR1 LNHDA and CDR2 SQIVND (reference sequence). The CDR3 is 14 amino acids. The CDR3 nucleotides are TGTGCCAGTAGTAAACCCGGGGGCTCCTACGAGCAGTACTTC. Amino acid sequence: CASSKPGGSYEQYF.

The V call is TRBV5-5, the J call TRBJ1-1; D not certain. CDR3 length equals 14 residues. The germline V gene encodes CDR1 SGHKS and CDR2 YYEKEE (reference sequence). Trimming stripped 0 bases from V and 4 bases from J, with 10 bases between. The CDR3 sequence: CASSLGARSTEAFF. In nucleotides, the CDR3 is TGTGCCAGCAGCTTGGGGGCGCGCAGCACTGAAGCTTTCTTT.

The V call is TRBV5-1, the J call TRBJ2-5; maybe TRBD2 (6 bases). The ends were cut back, 7 bases at V and 10 bases at J, with 20 bases in the middle. The CDR3 runs to 13 residues. Germline-derived CDR1 and CDR2 are SGHRS and YFSETQ. The CDR3 nucleotides read TGCGCCAGCCGGGGGACTCCCTTTAATGACCAGTACTTC. Protein: CASRGTPFNDQYF. Complete variable domain (other parts from reference TRBV5-1 and TRBJ2-5): KAGVTQTPRYLIKTRGQQVTLSCSPISGHRSVSWYQQTPGQGLQFLFEYFSETQRNKGNFPGRFSGRQFSNSRSEMNVSTLELGDSALYLCASRGTPFNDQYFGPGTRLLVL.

V gene TRBV28 combines with J gene TRBJ2-7, with D possibly matching TRBD2 (5 bases). The CDR3 is 16 residues long. Germline values: CDR1 MDHEN, CDR2 SYDVKM. Trimming shortened V by 7 bases and J by 2 bases, and 21 bases separated the two germline ends. The CDR3 nucleotides are TGTGCCAGCACTACCGAGGTATATGACGGGGCCTACGAGCAGTACTTC. Its protein is CASTTEVYDGAYEQYF.

The chain joins TRBV5-5 to TRBJ2-7, with D perhaps TRBD2 (5 bases). Germline V gene data show CDR1 as SGHKS and CDR2 as YYEKEE (reference sequence). Trimming took 0 bases from V and 2 from J, leaving 9 bases between them. The CDR3 is 14 amino acids. The chain's CDR3 is CASSLGGIAYEQYF. The CDR3 DNA follows: TGTGCCAGCAGCTTGGGAGGGATAGCCTACGAGCAGTACTTC.

The gene calls are TRBV7-2 and TRBJ2-6; D may be TRBD2 (5 bases). Between the trimmed V and J ends, which lost 1 base and 1 base, there was a span of 8 bases. The CDR3 has 16 amino acids. CDR1 and CDR2 (germline): SGHTA, FQGNSA. The CDR3 DNA reads as TGTGCCAGCAGCTTAGTAACGGGATCTGGGGCCAACGTCCTGACTTTC. Amino acid sequence: CASSLVTGSGANVLTF.

The rearrangement uses TRBV3-1 (or the pseudogene TRBV3-2) and TRBJ2-1; 10 bases are shared with TRBD2. Germline V gives CDR1 LGHDT, CDR2 YNNKEL (reference sequence). The ends lost 4 bases at V and 8 bases at J; junction bases unmatched: 11. The CDR3 totals 16 residues. Here the CDR3 DNA reads TGTGCCAGCAGCCCTAGCCGGAGCGGGAGGGCAGATGAGCAGTTCTTC. Its protein product is CASSPSRSGRADEQFF.

The count of this clone is one. The CDR3 spells CASRSSNGNTIYF. DNA for the CDR3: TGTGCCAGCAGGAGCTCAAATGGAAACACCATATATTTT. This rearrangement joins TRBV6-5 to TRBJ1-3; the D is unclear. The V end was cut by 6 bases, the J end by 3 bases, with 9 bases between. The germline gives CDR1 MNHEY, CDR2 SVGAGI. CDR3 length: 13 amino acids.

This chain uses TRBV5-1 with TRBJ2-5; the D gene is possibly TRBD2 (6 bases). Germline assignment: CDR1 SGHRS and CDR2 YFSETQ. The CDR3 has 13 residues. Trimming cost V 4 bases and J 1 base, with 8 bases left between them. The CDR3 here is CASSGTSQETQYF. CDR3 coding DNA: TGCGCCAGCAGCGGGACTTCCCAAGAGACCCAGTACTTC. Full variable domain (outside the CDR3, taken from reference TRBV5-1 and TRBJ2-5): KAGVTQTPRYLIKTRGQQVTLSCSPISGHRSVSWYQQTPGQGLQFLFEYFSETQRNKGNFPGRFSGRQFSNSRSEMNVSTLELGDSALYLCASSGTSQETQYFGPGTRLLVL.

This chain connects TRBV28 to TRBJ2-1; D not resolved. Trimming stripped 6 bases from V and 7 bases from J, with 19 bases between. CDR3 length equals 15 residues. CDR1 and CDR2 (germline): MDHEN, SYDVKM. The CDR3 DNA sequence: TGTGCCAGCAGCCTCCTCCTAATCGCCCCAAATGAGCAGTTCTTC. Its translation: CASSLLLIAPNEQFF.

V is TRBV6-5 and J is TRBJ1-6, with D possibly TRBD1 on 6 matching bases. V lost 5 bases, J lost 10 bases, and 12 bases lay in between. CDR3 size: 13 residues. The germline gives CDR1 MNHEY, CDR2 SVGAGI. As DNA, the CDR3 is TGTGCCAGCAGTCATACAGGGAGCTCACCCCTCCACTTT. Its translation is CASSHTGSSPLHF.

This chain uses TRBV15 with TRBJ1-2; D is perhaps TRBD1 (5 bases). CDR3 length equals 17 residues. The V and J ends lost 1 base and 4 bases respectively, with 19 bases between them. Per germline, CDR1 LNHNV and CDR2 YYDKDF (reference sequence). The chain's CDR3 is CATSRGGRGVTTYGYTF. The CDR3 nucleotides read TGTGCCACCAGCAGAGGTGGTAGGGGCGTAACAACCTATGGCTACACCTTC.

This chain connects TRBV6-5 to TRBJ2-5; D may be TRBD1 (5 bases). Deletions cut 5 bases from V and 3 bases from J, with 7 bases between. Germline V gene sequence: CDR1 MNHEY, CDR2 SVGAGI. The length of the CDR3 is 12 residues. The chain's CDR3 is CASSPTEETQYF. CDR3 DNA sequence: TGTGCCAGCAGTCCGACAGAAGAGACCCAGTACTTC.

This sequence joins TRBV11-2 and TRBJ2-3; 7 nucleotides line up with TRBD2. Germline CDR1 and CDR2: SGHAT and FQNNGV. The CDR3 loop spans 17 amino acids. The trim removed 1 base at V and 4 bases at J, leaving 11 bases unmatched. Here the CDR3 DNA reads TGTGCCAGCAGCTTAGTCGTTAGCGGGTGGGGGGCAGATACGCAGTATTTT. It is translated as CASSLVVSGWGADTQYF. The whole variable domain, filled in from reference TRBV11-2 and TRBJ2-3, reads EAGVAQSPRYKIIEKRQSVAFWCNPISGHATLYWYQQILGQGPKLLIQFQNNGVVDDSQLPKDRFSAERLKGVDSTLKIQPAKLEDSAVYLCASSLVVSGWGADTQYFGPGTRLTVL.

The rearrangement uses TRBV6-5 and TRBJ1-3; D gene unclear. The CDR3 is made up of 14 amino acids. V shed 0 bases and J shed 4 bases, with 7 bases lying between them. The V gene's germline CDR1 is MNHEY and CDR2 SVGAGI. DNA for the CDR3: TGTGCCAGCAGTTACTCCCAGGAAGGAAACACCATATATTTT. As protein: CASSYSQEGNTIYF.